A single TCR beta chain is shown here with its context. This specimen comes from a study of shared clonotypes between healthy human individuals. TCRdb's copy holds only in-frame clones and misses some; the assay was immunoSEQ multiplex PCR. The table includes hundreds of thousands of clones, 55% to 85% detected once. Germline loops: CDR1 MNHNS, CDR2 SASEGT. This CDR3 spans 14 amino acids. Unmatched junction bases numbered 10, after V lost 9 bases and J lost 7 bases. The sequenced sample was memory CD4+ T cells sorted from blood. The subset here: CD45RA-negative fraction. The chain recombines TRBV6-1 with TRBJ2-2; the match to TRBD1 covers 8 bases. The sequence was collected from a woman in her twenties or thirties in good health. The CDR3 DNA reads TGTGCCAGATACACCCAGGGGGCCGACGGGGAGCTGTTTTTT. Translated, it gives CARYTQGADGELFF.